The 21 T cell receptor beta chains below were found in one sample sequenced in a study of blood T cell repertoires in COVID-19. Produced via immunoSEQ multiplex PCR; TCRdb's table is partial and in-frame only. This sample yields around 65,000 clones, of which approximately 91% are seen a single time; 1.5% to 2% belongs to the top ten. Sequenced input: peripheral blood. These TCRs come from a human donor in a cohort sampled during active COVID-19.

CDR3 bases: TGTGCCAGCAGCCAAGATTCCCTAGCGGGAGCTGGTACCGGGGAGCTGTTTTTT. Amino acids: CASSQDSLAGAGTGELFF. The rearrangement uses TRBV4-2 and TRBJ2-2, with 10 bases aligning to TRBD2. This CDR3 is built from 18 residues. After removal of 0 bases from V and 5 bases from J, the junction contained 9 bases not matched to a gene. Germline-derived CDR1 and CDR2 are LGHNA and YNFKEQ.

The CDR3 protein is CASSLDRVSYEQYF. The DNA for the CDR3 is TGTGCCAGCAGTTTAGACAGGGTCTCCTACGAGCAGTACTTC. The chain carries TRBV5-6 and TRBJ2-7, with 7 bases aligning to TRBD1. The CDR3 is made up of 14 amino acids. V shed 5 bases, J shed 0 bases, and the junction held 5 bases outside the gene matches. Germline CDR1 is SGHDT and CDR2 is YYEEEE. The full variable domain, completed using reference TRBV5-6 and TRBJ2-7, is DAGVTQSPTHLIKTRGQQVTLRCSPKSGHDTVSWYQQALGQGPQFIFQYYEEEERQRGNFPDRFSGHQFPNYSSELNVNALLLGDSALYLCASSLDRVSYEQYFGPGTRLTVT.

This chain joins TRBV19 and TRBJ2-5, with 9 bases identical to TRBD2. The CDR3 runs to 16 residues. The V segment lost 4 bases and the J segment 9 bases; nucleotides outside the gene matches: 15. Germline values: CDR1 LNHDA, CDR2 SQIVND (reference sequence). For the CDR3, the DNA is TGTGCCAGTAGTAGAGATGATAGCGGGAGTCCCGGAGCCCAGTACTTC. Residues: CASSRDDSGSPGAQYF.

The chain uses TRBV28 and TRBJ2-7, with a possible D match to TRBD1 (5 bases). V lost 5 bases and J lost 4, with 12 bases in between. CDR1 and CDR2 from the germline V gene are MDHEN and SYDVKM. The CDR3 covers 13 residues. CDR3 nucleotides: TGTGCCAGCAGTCCTCCAGGGTATTACGAGCAGTACTTC. It translates to CASSPPGYYEQYF.

The table lists this clone with a few counts. The rearrangement links TRBV6-2 or TRBV6-3 to TRBJ1-1, with 11 bases identical to TRBD1. The CDR3 contains 20 residues. Germline loops: CDR1 MNHEY, CDR2 SVGEGT. J lost 0 bases, V lost 0 bases, and 12 bases had no gene match. CDR3 bases: TGTGCCAGCAGTTACTCCTATTCCGGGACAGGGGGTGACATGAACACTGAAGCTTTCTTT. It encodes CASSYSYSGTGGDMNTEAFF.

This chain uses TRBV4-1 with TRBJ2-1; possible D gene TRBD2, 5 bases. Trimming cost V 0 bases and J 8 bases, with 14 bases left between them. Germline V gene lookup returns CDR1 MGHRA and CDR2 YSYEKL. This CDR3 has 15 residues. CDR3 sequence: CASSQDLGVGDEQFF. The CDR3 DNA reads as TGCGCCAGCAGCCAAGATCTGGGAGTGGGCGATGAGCAGTTCTTC.

The CDR3 sequence: CSVEGQGAYNEQFF. CDR3 nucleotides: TGCAGCGTTGAGGGCCAGGGGGCGTACAATGAGCAGTTCTTC. The rearrangement uses TRBV29-1 and TRBJ2-1; 8 positions match TRBD1. This CDR3 has 14 residues. The V and J ends lost 3 bases and 4 bases, in that order; junction bases with no gene match: 5. The V gene's germline CDR1 is SQVTM and CDR2 ANQGSEA.

V is TRBV6-5 and J is TRBJ1-1; possibly TRBD1 for D (5 bases). Between the trimmed V and J ends, which lost 7 bases and 3 bases, there was a span of 15 bases. The CDR3 has 14 amino acids. Germline V gene data show CDR1 as MNHEY and CDR2 as SVGAGI. CDR3 in DNA: TGTGCCAGCACCTCAGCTGGGGGGTACACTGAAGCTTTCTTT. It codes for CASTSAGGYTEAFF.

The rearrangement joins TRBV28 to TRBJ2-5, with TRBD1 matching over 9 bases. Looked up from germline, CDR1 is MDHEN and CDR2 is SYDVKM. The CDR3 has 14 residues. V lost 7 bases to trimming and J lost 5 bases; unmatched junction nucleotides: 8. CDR3 amino acids: CASTLTGGRETQYF. CDR3 bases: TGTGCCAGCACCCTAACAGGGGGCAGGGAGACCCAGTACTTC.

V and J are TRBV29-1 and TRBJ2-7, with 15 bases aligning to TRBD2. V dropped 2 bases and J dropped 2; count of bases not matched to a gene: 13. From germline, CDR1 is SQVTM and CDR2 ANQGSEA. The CDR3 has 19 amino acids. The chain's CDR3 is CSVEFRGAGTSGRTYEQYF. DNA of the CDR3: TGCAGCGTTGAATTTCGGGGCGCCGGGACTAGCGGGAGGACCTACGAGCAGTACTTC.

The chain carries TRBV5-6 and TRBJ2-5; the D gene is possibly TRBD2 (5 bases). CDR3 length: 17 residues. The germline V gene encodes CDR1 SGHDT and CDR2 YYEEEE. V dropped 3 bases and J dropped 3 bases, with 21 bases sitting between them. The CDR3 sequence is CASSSPSLISGKETQYF. The CDR3 nucleotides are TGTGCCAGCAGCTCGCCATCGCTTATAAGCGGAAAAGAGACCCAGTACTTC. The full variable domain, with the rest looked up from reference TRBV5-6 and TRBJ2-5, is DAGVTQSPTHLIKTRGQQVTLRCSPKSGHDTVSWYQQALGQGPQFIFQYYEEEERQRGNFPDRFSGHQFPNYSSELNVNALLLGDSALYLCASSSPSLISGKETQYFGPGTRLLVL.

The chain has TRBV19 and TRBJ2-3; D might be TRBD1 (7 bases). Per the germline V gene, CDR1 is LNHDA and CDR2 is SQIVND (reference sequence). V lost 6 bases to trimming and J lost 5 bases, with 18 bases between them. This CDR3 comprises 15 residues. As DNA, the CDR3 is TGTGCCAGTAGAGCAGGGGGAGGCTCAGTAGATACGCAGTATTTT. It translates to CASRAGGGSVDTQYF.

A single count supports this clone. The gene calls are TRBV29-1 and TRBJ1-1; no clear D gene. There are 14 residues in the CDR3. Per the germline V gene, CDR1 is SQVTM and CDR2 is ANQGSEA. Trimming left V 3 bases short and J 3 bases short, with 14 bases between. CDR3 in amino acids: CSVDAGWAHTEAFF. The CDR3 nucleotides read TGCAGCGTTGATGCAGGTTGGGCCCACACTGAAGCTTTCTTT. Together with reference TRBV29-1 and TRBJ1-1, the CDR3 gives the full variable domain: SAVISQKPSRDICQRGTSLTIQCQVDSQVTMMFWYRQQPGQSLTLIATANQGSEATYESGFVIDKFPISRPNLTFSTLTVSNMSPEDSSIYLCSVDAGWAHTEAFFGQGTRLTVV.

This rearrangement joins TRBV6-5 to TRBJ1-2; the D gene is possibly TRBD1 (5 bases). This CDR3 spans 13 amino acids. Deletions cut 2 bases from V and 8 bases from J, with 12 bases between. Germline V lookup: CDR1 MNHEY, CDR2 SVGAGI. The chain's CDR3 is CASSYGQGRGYTF. In nucleotides, the CDR3 is TGTGCCAGCAGTTACGGGCAGGGCAGGGGCTACACCTTC.

This chain connects TRBV2 to TRBJ1-2; D call uncertain. CDR1 is SNHLY and CDR2 is FYNNEI in the germline V gene. CDR3 length: 14 amino acids. V gave up 10 bases and J gave up 1 base, with 16 bases separating them. The CDR3 coding sequence is TGTGCCACCTTATCCTGGCAGGATAACTATGGCTACACCTTC. Translation gives CATLSWQDNYGYTF.

The V gene is TRBV3-1 (or the pseudogene TRBV3-2), the J gene TRBJ2-4, with TRBD1 identical over 7 bases. Germline loops: CDR1 LGHDT, CDR2 YNNKEL (reference sequence). V was clipped by 3 bases and J by 6 bases; unmatched bases: 11. There are 16 residues in the CDR3. The CDR3 DNA reads TGTGCCAGCAGCCAGGTGAAGGGGGCGTCGAGAAACATTCAGTACTTC. As protein: CASSQVKGASRNIQYF.

J is TRBJ2-7 and V is TRBV2, with TRBD1 identical over 7 bases. CDR3 size: 16 residues. The germline gives CDR1 SNHLY, CDR2 FYNNEI. Trimming removed 8 bases from V and 1 base from J; junction bases left unmatched: 14. The CDR3 protein is CASGQARTGISYEQYF. CDR3 bases: TGTGCCAGCGGCCAGGCTAGGACAGGTATATCCTACGAGCAGTACTTC.

This rearrangement joins TRBV4-3 to TRBJ1-5; maybe TRBD1 (6 bases). The CDR3 extends over 17 amino acids. Germline CDR1 LGHNA, CDR2 YSLEER. Between the trimmed V and J ends, which lost 0 bases and 4 bases, there was a span of 16 bases. CDR3 loop: CASSQERSGGPNQPQHF. CDR3 in DNA: TGCGCCAGCAGCCAAGAGCGGTCTGGGGGCCCGAATCAGCCCCAGCATTTT.

The genes are TRBV5-4 and TRBJ2-1, with 10 bases identical to TRBD2. Trimming removed 10 bases from V and 6 bases from J; junction bases left unmatched: 7. Per the germline V gene, CDR1 is SGHNT and CDR2 is YYREEE (reference sequence). The CDR3 runs 13 residues. CDR3 DNA sequence: TGTGCCGGGAGCGGGAGGGCCTTCAATGAGCAGTTCTTC. Protein sequence: CAGSGRAFNEQFF.

J is TRBJ1-4 and V is TRBV5-1; TRBD1 matches 10 bases. This CDR3 region has 22 residues. In germline, CDR1 is SGHRS, CDR2 YFSETQ. Trimming at V came to 4 bases and at J to 0 bases, leaving 21 bases not matched to a gene. The CDR3 DNA sequence: TGCGCCAGCAGCCCTGACGACAGGGGGCTAGGTTTCTCTCTAACAACTAATGAAAAACTGTTTTTT. This sequence encodes CASSPDDRGLGFSLTTNEKLFF. Together with reference TRBV5-1 and TRBJ1-4, the CDR3 gives the full variable domain: KAGVTQTPRYLIKTRGQQVTLSCSPISGHRSVSWYQQTPGQGLQFLFEYFSETQRNKGNFPGRFSGRQFSNSRSEMNVSTLELGDSALYLCASSPDDRGLGFSLTTNEKLFFGSGTQLSVL.

The rearrangement joins TRBV19 to TRBJ1-1; maybe TRBD1 (5 bases). The germline gives CDR1 LNHDA, CDR2 SQIVND (reference sequence). The length of the CDR3 is 15 residues. V was cut by 9 bases and J by 8 bases, with 25 bases left in between. In DNA form, the CDR3 reads TGTGCCAGCCTACCCGCCGGGACTCCTAGATCCGAAGCTTTCTTT. This encodes CASLPAGTPRSEAFF.